This TCR beta chain derives from a study of blood T cell repertoires in COVID-19. Study-level information: Some COVID-19 samples were acute and others convalescent; all came from the United States, Italy and Spain. Sources were T cells, B-cell-depleted T cells, or PBMCs; the material itself was cDNA or gDNA.

The CDR3 covers 15 residues. V dropped 6 bases and J dropped 3; count of bases not matched to a gene: 5. Germline-derived CDR1 and CDR2 are MNHEY and SVGAGI. As handled by the study authors: From reference gene primer amplification, estimates of nucleated cell counts were derived. Assay used: immunoSEQ multiplex PCR; TCRdb lists only in-frame clones, some missing. That table gives V, J and clone size, and the DNA gave D and trimming. There are under 250,000 clones in the sample; around 84% occur only once, and 5% to 6.5% lies in the top ten. Source material: peripheral blood. The chain employs TRBV6-5 and TRBJ2-1; 10 bases map to TRBD1. This TCR was sampled from a woman aged 55 to 70 who had recovered from COVID-19. The CDR3, as DNA: TGTGCCAGCAGCCCCGGACAGGGGGTCTACAATGAGCAGTTCTTC. Its protein product is CASSPGQGVYNEQFF.